A selection of T cell receptor beta chains follows, all from one sample in a study of OX40 agonist ivuxolimab in advanced cancers. Using immunoSEQ multiplex PCR, the repertoire was profiled, and TCRdb retains in-frame clones only, with some absent. The sample yields some 99,000 clones, roughly 89% seen once. This sample comprised CD4+ or CD8+ T cells sorted from blood, obtained in a trial of the OX40 agonist ivuxolimab. These receptors came from an adult with an advanced solid tumor such as melanoma, head and neck, liver or kidney cancer. CDR3s include the opening cysteine and the closing phenylalanine or tryptophan. The order of the fields is V gene, D gene, clone size, J gene, CDR3 DNA, CDR3 protein. A D gene is named only where the DNA matches it firmly. Some rows mark clone size as missing; the rest say once, few, many or name a class of expanded clone.

V gene: TRBV29-1; D gene: NA; clone size: once; J gene: TRBJ2-3; CDR3 DNA: TGCAGCGTTGAGATATGGAGGGATACGCAGTATTTT; CDR3 protein: CSVEIWRDTQYF
V gene: TRBV5-1; D gene: TRBD2; clone size: NA; J gene: TRBJ2-1; CDR3 DNA: TGCGCCACCCGGAGGGGACTAGCGGGGGGATACAATGAGCAGTTCTTC; CDR3 protein: CATRRGLAGGYNEQFF
V gene: TRBV29-1; D gene: NA; clone size: NA; J gene: TRBJ1-4; CDR3 DNA: TGCAGCGTTGACACTGATGGAGGAAAACTGTTTTTT; CDR3 protein: CSVDTDGGKLFF
V gene: TRBV7-2; D gene: NA; clone size: NA; J gene: TRBJ1-5; CDR3 DNA: TGTGCCAGCAGCTTAGAGGTCATGGCAGGAAGAGGCAATCAGCCCCAGCATTTT; CDR3 protein: CASSLEVMAGRGNQPQHF
V gene: TRBV6-5; D gene: NA; clone size: NA; J gene: TRBJ2-1; CDR3 DNA: TGTGCCAGCAGTTGGGTCCCTCTCGGGAATGAGCAGTTCTTC; CDR3 protein: CASSWVPLGNEQFF
V gene: TRBV20-1; D gene: NA; clone size: once; J gene: TRBJ1-1; CDR3 DNA: TGCAGTGCAACTGGGATCACTGAAGCTTTCTTT; CDR3 protein: CSATGITEAFF
V gene: TRBV4-1; D gene: NA; clone size: once; J gene: TRBJ2-3; CDR3 DNA: TGCGCCAGCAGCCAAGGAAGTGGGGGGGCCACAGATACGCAGTATTTT; CDR3 protein: CASSQGSGGATDTQYF
V gene: TRBV6-5; D gene: NA; clone size: NA; J gene: TRBJ2-7; CDR3 DNA: TGTGCCAGCAGTTACTCGACAGCCAGCTCCTACGAGCAGTACTTC; CDR3 protein: CASSYSTASSYEQYF
V gene: TRBV6-5; D gene: NA; clone size: NA; J gene: TRBJ2-7; CDR3 DNA: TGTGCCAGCGGAAGAAACGAGCAGTACTTC; CDR3 protein: CASGRNEQYF
V gene: TRBV19; D gene: NA; clone size: NA; J gene: TRBJ1-3; CDR3 DNA: TGTGCCAGTAGTACGACATTGCGATTGCAGGGCTCTGGAAACACCATATATTTT; CDR3 protein: CASSTTLRLQGSGNTIYF